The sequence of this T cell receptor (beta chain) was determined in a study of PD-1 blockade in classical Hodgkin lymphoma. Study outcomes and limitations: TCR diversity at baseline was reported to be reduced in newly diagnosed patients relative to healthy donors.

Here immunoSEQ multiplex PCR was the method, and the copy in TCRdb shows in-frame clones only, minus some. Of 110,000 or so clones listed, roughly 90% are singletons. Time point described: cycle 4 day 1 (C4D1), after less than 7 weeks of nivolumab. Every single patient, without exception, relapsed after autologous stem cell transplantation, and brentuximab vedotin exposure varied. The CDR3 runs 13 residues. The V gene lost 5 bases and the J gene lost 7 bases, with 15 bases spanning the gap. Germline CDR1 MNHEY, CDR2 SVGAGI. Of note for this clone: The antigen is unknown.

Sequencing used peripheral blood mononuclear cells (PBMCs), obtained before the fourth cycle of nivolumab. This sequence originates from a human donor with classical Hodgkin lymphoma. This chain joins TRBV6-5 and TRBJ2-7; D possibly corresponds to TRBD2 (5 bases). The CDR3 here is CASSPDGIGEQYF. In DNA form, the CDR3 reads TGTGCCAGCAGTCCGGACGGGATAGGGGAGCAGTACTTC.